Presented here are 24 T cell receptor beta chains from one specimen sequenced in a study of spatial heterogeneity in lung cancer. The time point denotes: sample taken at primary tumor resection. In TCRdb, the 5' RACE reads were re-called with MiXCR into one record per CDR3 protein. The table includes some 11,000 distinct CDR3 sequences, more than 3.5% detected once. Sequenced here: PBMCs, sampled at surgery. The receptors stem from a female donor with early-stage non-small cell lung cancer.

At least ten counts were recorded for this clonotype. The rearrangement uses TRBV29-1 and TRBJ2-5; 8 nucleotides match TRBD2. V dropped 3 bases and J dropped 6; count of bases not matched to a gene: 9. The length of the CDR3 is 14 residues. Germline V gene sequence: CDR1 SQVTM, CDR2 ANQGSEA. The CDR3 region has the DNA TGCAGCGTTGATTCCGGGGGGGTAGGGAAGACCCAGTACTTC. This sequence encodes CSVDSGGVGKTQYF.

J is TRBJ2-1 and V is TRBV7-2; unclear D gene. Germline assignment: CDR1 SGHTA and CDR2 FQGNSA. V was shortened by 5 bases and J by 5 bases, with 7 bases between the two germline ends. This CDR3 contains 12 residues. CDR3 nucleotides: TGTGCCAGCAGCCCGGATAACAATGAGCAGTTCTTC. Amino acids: CASSPDNNEQFF.

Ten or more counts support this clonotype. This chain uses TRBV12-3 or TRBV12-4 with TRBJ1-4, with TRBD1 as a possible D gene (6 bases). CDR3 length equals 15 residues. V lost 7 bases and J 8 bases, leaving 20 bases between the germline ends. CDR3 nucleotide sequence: TGTGCCAGCACCATCAAGGGGGGCCTTGGGGAAAAACTGTTTTTT. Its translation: CASTIKGGLGEKLFF.

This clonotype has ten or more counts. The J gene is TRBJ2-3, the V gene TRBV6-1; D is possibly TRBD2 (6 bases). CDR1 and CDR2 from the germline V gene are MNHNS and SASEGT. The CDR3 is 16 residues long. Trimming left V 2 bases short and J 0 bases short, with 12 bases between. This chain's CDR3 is CASSERGAASTDTQYF. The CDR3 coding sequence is TGTGCCAGCAGTGAACGCGGGGCAGCTAGCACAGATACGCAGTATTTT.

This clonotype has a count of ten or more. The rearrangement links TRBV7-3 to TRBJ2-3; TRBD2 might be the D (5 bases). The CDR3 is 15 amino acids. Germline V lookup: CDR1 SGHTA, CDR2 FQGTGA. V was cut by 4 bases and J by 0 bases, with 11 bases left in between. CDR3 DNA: TGTGCCAGCAGCTCTGACGGCGGGAGCACAGATACGCAGTATTTT. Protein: CASSSDGGSTDTQYF.

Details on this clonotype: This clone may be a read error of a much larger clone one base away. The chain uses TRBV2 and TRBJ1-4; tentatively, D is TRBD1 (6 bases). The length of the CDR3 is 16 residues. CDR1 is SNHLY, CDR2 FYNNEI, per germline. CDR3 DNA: TGTGCCAGCAGACCCGGACAGCCTGCAACTAATGAAAAACAGTTTTTT. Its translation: CASRPGQPATNEKQFF.

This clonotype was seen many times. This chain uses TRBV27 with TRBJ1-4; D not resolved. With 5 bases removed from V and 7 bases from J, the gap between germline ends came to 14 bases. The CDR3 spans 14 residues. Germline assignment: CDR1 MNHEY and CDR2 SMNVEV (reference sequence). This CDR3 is CASSLGVLSEKLFF. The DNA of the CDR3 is TGTGCCAGCAGTCTAGGAGTTCTTAGTGAAAAACTGTTTTTT.

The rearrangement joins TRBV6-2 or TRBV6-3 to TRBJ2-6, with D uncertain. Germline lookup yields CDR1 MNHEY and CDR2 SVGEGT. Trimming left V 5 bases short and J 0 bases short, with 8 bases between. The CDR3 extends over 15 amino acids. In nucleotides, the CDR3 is TGTGCCAGCAGTACGCTTCTCTCTGGGGCCAACGTCCTGACTTTC. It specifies CASSTLLSGANVLTF.

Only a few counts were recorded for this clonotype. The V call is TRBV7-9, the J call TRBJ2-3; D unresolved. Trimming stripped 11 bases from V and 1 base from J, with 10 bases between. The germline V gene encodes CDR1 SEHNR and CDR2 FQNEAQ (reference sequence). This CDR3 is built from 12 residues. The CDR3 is CACALGTDTQYF. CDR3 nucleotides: TGTGCCTGCGCGTTGGGCACAGATACGCAGTATTTT.

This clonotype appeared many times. CDR3 region: CSVKRQGPYNEQFF. As DNA, the CDR3 is TGCAGCGTTAAACGCCAGGGGCCCTACAATGAGCAGTTCTTC. The chain recombines TRBV29-1 with TRBJ2-1, with D possibly TRBD1 on 6 matching bases. V was trimmed by 5 bases and J by 2 bases, leaving 13 bases between them. Per germline, CDR1 SQVTM and CDR2 ANQGSEA. There are 14 residues in the CDR3.

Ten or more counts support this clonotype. CDR3 loop: CASSLASLGNEQFF. CDR3 DNA sequence: TGTGCCAGCAGCTTGGCCTCGCTTGGGAATGAGCAGTTCTTC. This chain links TRBV7-9 with TRBJ2-1, with D uncertain. The CDR3 consists of 14 residues. The germline gives CDR1 SEHNR, CDR2 FQNEAQ (reference sequence). V lost 3 bases and J lost 7, with 13 bases in between.

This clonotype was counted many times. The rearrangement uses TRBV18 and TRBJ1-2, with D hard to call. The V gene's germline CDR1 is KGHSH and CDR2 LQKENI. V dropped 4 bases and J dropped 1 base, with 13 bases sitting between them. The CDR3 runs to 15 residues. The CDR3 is CASSLSVIRNYGYTF. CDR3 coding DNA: TGTGCCAGCTCACTATCAGTGATCCGTAACTATGGCTACACCTTC.

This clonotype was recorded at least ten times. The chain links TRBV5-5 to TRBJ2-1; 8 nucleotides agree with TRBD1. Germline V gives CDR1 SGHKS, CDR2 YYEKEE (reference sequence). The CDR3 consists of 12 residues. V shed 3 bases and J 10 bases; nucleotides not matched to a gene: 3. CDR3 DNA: TGTGCCAGCAGCTGGACAGGGTGGGAGCAGTTCTTC. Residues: CASSWTGWEQFF. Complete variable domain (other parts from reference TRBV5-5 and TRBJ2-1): DAGVTQSPTHLIKTRGQQVTLRCSPISGHKSVSWYQQVLGQGPQFIFQYYEKEERGRGNFPDRFSARQFPNYSSELNVNALLLGDSALYLCASSWTGWEQFFGPGTRLTVL.

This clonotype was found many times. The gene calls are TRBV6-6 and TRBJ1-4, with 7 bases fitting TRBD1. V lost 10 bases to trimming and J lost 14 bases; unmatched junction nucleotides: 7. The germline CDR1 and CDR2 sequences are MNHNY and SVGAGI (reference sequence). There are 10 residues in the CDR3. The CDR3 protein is CATKQGWLFF. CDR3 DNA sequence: TGTGCCACAAAACAGGGGTGGCTGTTTTTT.

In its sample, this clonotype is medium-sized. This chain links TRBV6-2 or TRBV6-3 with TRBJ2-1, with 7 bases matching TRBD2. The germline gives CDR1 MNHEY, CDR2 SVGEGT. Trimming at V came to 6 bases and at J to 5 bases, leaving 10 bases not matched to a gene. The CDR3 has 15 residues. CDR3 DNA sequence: TGTGCCAGCAGGAGACCGGGGGGTCTGAACAATGAGCAGTTCTTC. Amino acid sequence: CASRRPGGLNNEQFF.

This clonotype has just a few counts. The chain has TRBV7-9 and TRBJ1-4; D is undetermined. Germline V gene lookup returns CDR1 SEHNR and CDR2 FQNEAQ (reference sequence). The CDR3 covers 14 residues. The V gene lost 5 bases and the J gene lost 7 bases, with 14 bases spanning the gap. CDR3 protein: CASSPRAGSEKLFF. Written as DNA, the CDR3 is TGTGCCAGCAGCCCCCGTGCGGGTTCTGAAAAACTGTTTTTT.

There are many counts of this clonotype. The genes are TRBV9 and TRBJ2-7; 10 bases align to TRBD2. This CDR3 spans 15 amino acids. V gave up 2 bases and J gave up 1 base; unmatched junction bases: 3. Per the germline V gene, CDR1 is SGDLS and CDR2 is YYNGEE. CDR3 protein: CASSVVAGGSYEQYF. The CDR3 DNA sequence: TGTGCCAGCAGCGTCGTAGCGGGGGGTTCCTACGAGCAGTACTTC.

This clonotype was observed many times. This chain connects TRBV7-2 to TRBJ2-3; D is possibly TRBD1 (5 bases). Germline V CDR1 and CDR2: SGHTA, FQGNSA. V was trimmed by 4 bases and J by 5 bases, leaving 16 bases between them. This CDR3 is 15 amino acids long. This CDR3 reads CASSSPVLRGDTQYF. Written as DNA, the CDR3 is TGTGCCAGCAGCTCGCCGGTACTTAGGGGAGATACGCAGTATTTT.

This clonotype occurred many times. DNA for the CDR3: TGTGCCAGCAGCTTGCAGCTAGGGGAGGTCGGGGAGCTGTTTTTT. Translated: CASSLQLGEVGELFF. This chain joins TRBV7-2 and TRBJ2-2, with D perhaps TRBD2 (6 bases). The germline CDR1 and CDR2 sequences are SGHTA and FQGNSA. V lost 3 bases and J lost 7, with 15 bases in between. This CDR3 is built from 15 residues.

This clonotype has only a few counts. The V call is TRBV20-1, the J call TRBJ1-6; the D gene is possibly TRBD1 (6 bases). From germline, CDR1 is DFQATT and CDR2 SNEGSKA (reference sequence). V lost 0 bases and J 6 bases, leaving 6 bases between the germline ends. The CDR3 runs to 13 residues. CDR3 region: CSAREQGNSPLHF. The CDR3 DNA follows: TGCAGTGCTAGAGAACAGGGTAATTCACCCCTCCACTTT.

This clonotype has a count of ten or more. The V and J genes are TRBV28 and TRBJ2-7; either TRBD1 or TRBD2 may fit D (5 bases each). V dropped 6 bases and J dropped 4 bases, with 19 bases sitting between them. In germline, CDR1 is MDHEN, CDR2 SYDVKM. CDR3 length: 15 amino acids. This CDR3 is CASRGSGNEGYEQYF. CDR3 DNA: TGTGCCAGCAGGGGTTCAGGGAACGAGGGTTACGAGCAGTACTTC.

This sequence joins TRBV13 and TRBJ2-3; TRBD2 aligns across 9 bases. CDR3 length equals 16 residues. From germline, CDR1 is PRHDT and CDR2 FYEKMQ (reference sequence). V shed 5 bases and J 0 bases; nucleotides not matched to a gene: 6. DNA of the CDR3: TGTGCCAGCAGCCTCCGACTAGCGGCAAGCACAGATACGCAGTATTTT. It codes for CASSLRLAASTDTQYF. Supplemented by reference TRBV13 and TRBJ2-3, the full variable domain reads AAGVIQSPRHLIKEKRETATLKCYPIPRHDTVYWYQQGPGQDPQFLISFYEKMQSDKGSIPDRFSAQQFSDYHSELNMSSLELGDSALYFCASSLRLAASTDTQYFGPGTRLTVL.

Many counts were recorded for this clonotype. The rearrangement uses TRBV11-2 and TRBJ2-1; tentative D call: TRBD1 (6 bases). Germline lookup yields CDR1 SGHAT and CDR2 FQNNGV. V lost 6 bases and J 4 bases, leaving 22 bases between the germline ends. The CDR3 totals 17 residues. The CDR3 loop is CASSFPGTNYRYNEQFF. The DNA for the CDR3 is TGTGCCAGCAGTTTCCCCGGGACAAACTATAGATACAATGAGCAGTTCTTC. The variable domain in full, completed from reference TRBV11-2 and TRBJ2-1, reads EAGVAQSPRYKIIEKRQSVAFWCNPISGHATLYWYQQILGQGPKLLIQFQNNGVVDDSQLPKDRFSAERLKGVDSTLKIQPAKLEDSAVYLCASSFPGTNYRYNEQFFGPGTRLTVL.

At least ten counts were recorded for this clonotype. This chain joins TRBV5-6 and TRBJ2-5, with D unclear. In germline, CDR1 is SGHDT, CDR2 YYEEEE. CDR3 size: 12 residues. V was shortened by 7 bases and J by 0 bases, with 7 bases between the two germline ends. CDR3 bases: TGTGCCAGCCAGGTGTACCAAGAGACCCAGTACTTC. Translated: CASQVYQETQYF.